A single sample gave rise to the 28 T cell receptor beta chains below, sequenced in a study of T cell repertoires in cytomegalovirus infection. TCRdb analysed the reads with MiXCR anew, one entry per CDR3 protein. The data contain about 180,000 distinct CDR3 sequences, about 15% of them singletons. Input material: PBMCs. The source of these receptors is a human donor in good health (CMV status not recorded). Some clones in this sample may be carry-over from other donors' samples.

This clonotype has at least ten counts. V and J are TRBV6-2 or TRBV6-3 and TRBJ1-2; TRBD1 agrees at 7 bases. The length of the CDR3 is 14 residues. Germline trimming cut 5 bases from V and 8 bases from J; bases unmatched to any gene: 11. The germline V gene encodes CDR1 MNHEY and CDR2 SVGEGT. The CDR3 loop is CASSPQGGRGGYTF. CDR3 sequence (DNA): TGTGCCAGCAGTCCCCAGGGGGGGAGAGGCGGCTACACCTTC.

This clonotype was detected ten times or more. CDR3 bases: TGTGCCAGCAGGTACAGGGGGAACACTGAAGCTTTCTTT. As protein: CASRYRGNTEAFF. V is TRBV7-8 and J is TRBJ1-1; 7 bases align to TRBD1. This CDR3 comprises 13 residues. Germline V gives CDR1 SGHVS, CDR2 FQNEAQ. With V trimmed by 6 bases and J by 1 base, 2 bases remained unmatched.

This clonotype was recorded at least ten times. The rearrangement joins TRBV12-3 or TRBV12-4 to TRBJ1-1; D is ambiguous. The CDR3 totals 14 residues. Trimming stripped 4 bases from V and 2 bases from J, with 11 bases between. The CDR3 region has the DNA TGTGCCAGCAGTTGGAGTCCCCTCAACACTGAAGCTTTCTTT. It yields the protein CASSWSPLNTEAFF.

This clonotype was observed many times. The rearrangement uses TRBV12-3 or TRBV12-4 and TRBJ1-1, with 7 bases lining up with TRBD1. There are 16 residues in the CDR3. The V gene end was trimmed by 4 bases and the J gene end by 0 bases; junction bases not matched to a gene: 8. The CDR3 region has the DNA TGTGCCAGCAGTTCCCGGGACAGTCTTATGAACACTGAAGCTTTCTTT. Translating gives CASSSRDSLMNTEAFF.

This clonotype occurred a few times. V usage is TRBV4-1 and J usage is TRBJ2-3; 8 bases map to TRBD1. Trimming at V came to 4 bases and at J to 6 bases, leaving 9 bases not matched to a gene. Germline CDR1 and CDR2: MGHRA and YSYEKL. This CDR3 comprises 15 residues. The CDR3 DNA follows: TGCGCCAGCAGCCCTACAGGGGGAGGTGCGGATACGCAGTATTTT. It is translated as CASSPTGGGADTQYF.

This clonotype was recorded many times. The V and J genes are TRBV7-3 and TRBJ2-5; no clear D gene. This CDR3 comprises 14 residues. The germline V gene has CDR1 SGHTA and CDR2 FQGTGA. Trimming stripped 5 bases from V and 7 bases from J, with 17 bases between. CDR3 loop: CASSLGEDRGTQYF. CDR3 bases: TGTGCCAGCAGCCTGGGTGAGGATCGCGGGACCCAGTACTTC.

A few counts support this clonotype. Here the CDR3 reads CASSSGQGWEKLFF. CDR3 coding DNA: TGTGCCAGCAGTTCCGGACAGGGTTGGGAAAAACTGTTTTTT. The chain uses TRBV28 and TRBJ1-4, with 8 positions matching TRBD1. V dropped 4 bases and J dropped 8; count of bases not matched to a gene: 6. The CDR3 extends over 14 amino acids. Germline loops: CDR1 MDHEN, CDR2 SYDVKM.

The rearrangement uses TRBV29-1 and TRBJ1-3; the D gene is possibly TRBD1 (6 bases). The V gene lost 1 base and the J gene lost 0 bases, with 19 bases spanning the gap. The V gene's germline CDR1 is SQVTM and CDR2 ANQGSEA. This CDR3 is built from 18 residues. For the CDR3, the DNA is TGCAGCGTTGAAGGACGGACGGGACACCCCAACTCTGGAAACACCATATATTTT. Translated, it gives CSVEGRTGHPNSGNTIYF.

This clonotype was counted a few times. This chain links TRBV11-2 with TRBJ2-1; D is possibly TRBD1 or TRBD2 (5 bases each). The CDR3 runs 16 residues. Trimming removed 5 bases at V and 4 bases at J, with 18 bases between. Looked up from germline, CDR1 is SGHAT and CDR2 is FQNNGV. The CDR3 DNA reads as TGTGCCAGCAGCCCTCACAGGACTCCCGTTTACAATGAGCAGTTCTTC. Its protein product is CASSPHRTPVYNEQFF.

This clonotype was found many times. The chain links TRBV20-1 to TRBJ1-5; 7 bases are a match to TRBD1. The CDR3 loop spans 14 amino acids. The J segment lost 6 bases and the V segment lost 0 bases, leaving 5 bases of the junction unmatched. CDR1 is DFQATT, CDR2 SNEGSKA, per germline (reference sequence). The CDR3 coding sequence is TGCAGTGCTAGAGATCCTGACAGGGCTCAGCCCCAGCATTTT. This sequence encodes CSARDPDRAQPQHF.

This clonotype showed up many times. The J gene is TRBJ2-5, the V gene TRBV7-8, with 8 positions matching TRBD1. The trim removed 3 bases at V and 0 bases at J, leaving 9 bases unmatched. Germline CDR1 SGHVS, CDR2 FQNEAQ. The CDR3 extends over 17 amino acids. CDR3 DNA: TGTGCCAGCAGCTTCAGGGGGCGCGGGGAGAACCAAGAGACCCAGTACTTC. It specifies CASSFRGRGENQETQYF. Looking up the rest from reference TRBV7-8 and TRBJ2-5 gives the full variable domain: GAGVSQSPRYKVAKRGQDVALRCDPISGHVSLFWYQQALGQGPEFLTYFQNEAQLDKSGLPSDRFFAERPEGSVSTLKIQRTQQEDSAVYLCASSFRGRGENQETQYFGPGTRLLVL.

The chain employs TRBV29-1 and TRBJ2-2; 8 nucleotides line up with TRBD1. Per the germline V gene, CDR1 is SQVTM and CDR2 is ANQGSEA. J was trimmed by 7 bases and V by 6 bases; bases with no gene match: 7. The CDR3 spans 13 residues. CDR3 nucleotide sequence: TGCAGCGTCGGACAGGGTCGGGTCGGGGAGCTGTTTTTT. It yields the protein CSVGQGRVGELFF.

The chain recombines TRBV6-4 with TRBJ2-3, with TRBD2 identical over 8 bases. Germline assignment: CDR1 MRHNA and CDR2 SNTAGT. J lost 3 bases, V lost 0 bases, and 5 bases had no gene match. The length of the CDR3 is 16 residues. In DNA form, the CDR3 reads TGTGCCAGCAGTGACTCCGCAGCGGGGGATACAGATACGCAGTATTTT. Translated: CASSDSAAGDTDTQYF.

V gene TRBV6-5 combines with J gene TRBJ2-1; D may correspond to TRBD1 or TRBD2 (6 bases each). Germline assignment: CDR1 MNHEY and CDR2 SVGAGI. The CDR3 totals 13 residues. Deletions cut 2 bases from V and 7 bases from J, with 9 bases between. The CDR3 loop reads CASSYVGGNEQFF. In DNA, the CDR3 is TGTGCCAGCAGTTACGTAGGGGGGAATGAGCAGTTCTTC.

This sequence joins TRBV28 and TRBJ2-7; 7 positions match TRBD1. CDR1 and CDR2 (germline): MDHEN, SYDVKM. Trimming took 2 bases from V and 3 from J; bases not matched to a gene: 10. The CDR3 is made up of 16 amino acids. The CDR3 DNA follows: TGTGCCAGCAGTTTAACAGGGGCCTCCTCCTACTACGAGCAGTACTTC. Translation gives CASSLTGASSYYEQYF.

This clonotype was observed at least ten times. CDR3 in amino acids: CASTPRGTAVEAFF. DNA for the CDR3: TGTGCCAGCACCCCGAGGGGGACGGCCGTCGAAGCTTTCTTT. J is TRBJ1-1 and V is TRBV7-2; the D gene is possibly TRBD1 (6 bases). Trimming stripped 7 bases from V and 8 bases from J, with 20 bases between. CDR3 size: 14 residues. Germline V gene data show CDR1 as SGHTA and CDR2 as FQGNSA.

To note about this clonotype: This may stem from a read error, because a much larger clone lies one nucleotide away. J is TRBJ2-6 and V is TRBV18; D is undetermined. Germline V gives CDR1 KGHSH, CDR2 LQKENI. The CDR3 covers 19 residues. The CDR3 DNA reads as TGTCCCAGCTCACCCGACGGACGAGACCCCATCTCTGGGGCCAACGTCCTGACTTTC. Amino acid sequence: CPSSPDGRDPISGANVLTF. Drawing the rest from reference TRBV18 and TRBJ2-6, the complete variable domain is NAGVMQNPRHLVRRRGQEARLRCSPMKGHSHVYWYRQLPEEGLKFMVYLQKENIIDESGMPKERFSAEFPKEGPSILRIQQVVRGDSAAYFCPSSPDGRDPISGANVLTFGAGSRLTVL.

This clonotype was counted ten times or more. The V call is TRBV7-2, the J call TRBJ2-7, with TRBD1 matching 11 bases. The CDR3 loop spans 16 amino acids. The germline V gene has CDR1 SGHTA and CDR2 FQGNSA. V lost 5 bases and J lost 2; bases outside the gene matches: 8. CDR3: CASSRTGTGGTYEQYF. The CDR3 bases are TGTGCCAGCAGCCGGACCGGGACAGGGGGTACCTACGAGCAGTACTTC.

The table lists this clonotype with many counts. This chain connects TRBV12-3 or TRBV12-4 to TRBJ1-2; D remains unclear. The CDR3 extends over 12 amino acids. Between the trimmed V and J ends, which lost 3 bases and 8 bases, there was a span of 10 bases. In DNA, the CDR3 is TGTGCCAGCAGTTTGAACAGAGGAGGCTACACCTTC. Amino acids: CASSLNRGGYTF.

This clonotype was counted at least ten times. J is TRBJ2-5 and V is TRBV19; 9 bases match TRBD1. The junction had 6 bases not matched to a gene; V was cut back by 5 bases and J by 5 bases. Germline CDR1 LNHDA, CDR2 SQIVND (reference sequence). The CDR3 is made up of 14 amino acids. The CDR3 sequence: CASSLTGGMETQYF. CDR3 in DNA: TGTGCCAGTAGTCTAACAGGGGGCATGGAGACCCAGTACTTC.

The chain recombines TRBV19 with TRBJ1-1, with 7 positions matching TRBD1. Germline values: CDR1 LNHDA, CDR2 SQIVND (reference sequence). The CDR3 runs to 13 residues. After removal of 7 bases from V and 5 bases from J, the junction contained 7 bases not matched to a gene. The CDR3: CASTQTGRTEAFF. The CDR3 DNA is TGTGCCAGTACCCAGACAGGGAGGACTGAAGCTTTCTTT.

This clonotype has a count of ten or more. The chain employs TRBV7-9 and TRBJ2-3; 7 bases fit TRBD2. CDR3 size: 16 residues. The trim removed 7 bases at V and 1 base at J, leaving 11 bases unmatched. Germline V lookup: CDR1 SEHNR, CDR2 FQNEAQ (reference sequence). The CDR3 region is CASILSGLAGTDTQYF. The CDR3 region has the DNA TGTGCCAGCATCCTATCTGGGCTAGCGGGCACAGATACGCAGTATTTT.

This chain joins TRBV12-3 or TRBV12-4 and TRBJ1-3, with no clear D. The CDR3 is 15 residues long. V was cut by 5 bases and J by 0 bases, with 11 bases left in between. CDR3 nucleotide sequence: TGTGCCAGCAGTGAGGACCCGAGCTCTGGAAACACCATATATTTT. It translates to CASSEDPSSGNTIYF.

At least ten counts were recorded for this clonotype. The genes are TRBV7-9 and TRBJ2-1, with D possibly TRBD1 on 6 matching bases. The CDR3 runs to 15 residues. Trimming stripped 3 bases from V and 3 bases from J, with 12 bases between. Germline CDR1 reads SEHNR; CDR2 reads FQNEAQ (reference sequence). This chain's CDR3 is CASSFPGEDYNEQFF. The CDR3 DNA reads TGTGCCAGCAGCTTCCCAGGGGAAGACTACAATGAGCAGTTCTTC.

There are a few counts of this clonotype. V and J are TRBV7-2 and TRBJ2-7; TRBD1 matches at 8 bases. The length of the CDR3 is 15 residues. V was pared by 3 bases and J by 0 bases, with 4 bases of the junction left unmatched. Germline assignment: CDR1 SGHTA and CDR2 FQGNSA. The CDR3: CASSFGQGNSYEQYF. The CDR3 nucleotides read TGTGCCAGCAGCTTCGGACAGGGTAACTCCTACGAGCAGTACTTC.

There are many counts of this clonotype. The chain uses TRBV7-4 and TRBJ1-5, with D perhaps matching TRBD1 (5 bases). This CDR3 has 15 residues. The germline V gene has CDR1 SGHVT and CDR2 SQSDAQ. Trimming removed 3 bases from V and 9 bases from J, with 18 bases in between. CDR3 loop: CASSFGDRDQRPQHF. CDR3 nucleotide sequence: TGTGCCAGCAGCTTTGGGGACCGGGACCAGCGGCCCCAGCATTTT.

The genes are TRBV9 and TRBJ2-2; no clear D gene. The CDR3 runs 15 residues. Trimming left V 0 bases short and J 3 bases short, with 9 bases between. Germline values: CDR1 SGDLS, CDR2 YYNGEE. The DNA for the CDR3 is TGTGCCAGCAGCGTAGAGCCGCGTTACACCGGGGAGCTGTTTTTT. Its translation is CASSVEPRYTGELFF. The variable domain in full, with the rest retrieved from reference TRBV9 and TRBJ2-2, is DSGVTQTPKHLITATGQRVTLRCSPRSGDLSVYWYQQSLDQGLQFLIQYYNGEERAKGNILERFSAQQFPDLHSELNLSSLELGDSALYFCASSVEPRYTGELFFGEGSRLTVL.

This clonotype was seen ten or more times. This chain connects TRBV12-5 to TRBJ2-1; D gene unclear. The CDR3 is 12 residues long. Trimming removed 3 bases from V and 6 bases from J, with 6 bases in between. The germline gives CDR1 LGHNT, CDR2 FRNRAP. The CDR3 spells CASGFNGNEQFF. The DNA for the CDR3 is TGTGCTAGTGGTTTTAATGGCAATGAGCAGTTCTTC.